These T cell receptor beta chains were read from a single sample in a study of CD8 T cells in ankylosing spondylitis. TCRdb analysed the 5' RACE reads with MiXCR anew, one entry per CDR3 protein. This sample has 200,000 to 300,000 distinct CDR3 sequences, with roughly a quarter found just once. The sample taken for sequencing was blood, either unsorted or a sorted T cell fraction (not recorded which). Receptors were obtained from a male donor with ankylosing spondylitis or in good health (not recorded which). CDR3s include the opening cysteine and the closing phenylalanine or tryptophan. D genes are given only for firm matches. The size field is filled for only some rows; it gives once, few, many or a size class.

V gene: TRBV11-3; D gene: .; J gene: TRBJ2-7; clone size: .; CDR3 protein: CASNKTPYEQYF; CDR3 DNA: TGTGCCAGCAACAAAACGCCTTACGAGCAGTACTTC
V gene: TRBV10-3; D gene: .; J gene: TRBJ1-6; clone size: .; CDR3 protein: CAISEHSPGQGSSPLHF; CDR3 DNA: TGTGCCATCAGTGAGCATTCCCCGGGACAAGGCTCGTCACCCCTCCACTTT
V gene: TRBV4-2; D gene: TRBD2; J gene: TRBJ2-7; clone size: few; CDR3 protein: CASSQVGTAGGYEQYF; CDR3 DNA: TGTGCCAGCAGCCAAGTAGGGACGGCGGGGGGCTACGAGCAGTACTTC
V gene: TRBV20-1; D gene: TRBD1; J gene: TRBJ2-7; clone size: few; CDR3 protein: CSAKTLDRDGGEQYF; CDR3 DNA: TGCAGTGCTAAAACTCTGGACAGGGATGGGGGAGAGCAGTACTTC
V gene: TRBV12-3/TRBV12-4; D gene: TRBD1; J gene: TRBJ1-5; clone size: many; CDR3 protein: CASRRDQGANQPQHF; CDR3 DNA: TGTGCCAGCAGACGCGATCAGGGGGCTAATCAGCCCCAGCATTTT
V gene: TRBV20-1; D gene: .; J gene: TRBJ2-1; clone size: few; CDR3 protein: CSARLGVEQFF; CDR3 DNA: TGCAGTGCTAGGCTCGGGGTCGAGCAGTTCTTC
V gene: TRBV29-1; D gene: .; J gene: TRBJ2-5; clone size: many; CDR3 protein: CSVEGVFTSGPQYF; CDR3 DNA: TGCAGCGTTGAAGGCGTTTTTACCTCAGGGCCCCAGTACTTC
V gene: TRBV12-3/TRBV12-4; D gene: .; J gene: TRBJ2-1; clone size: .; CDR3 protein: CASSQTGTPVYNEQFF; CDR3 DNA: TGTGCCAGCAGTCAGACCGGGACTCCAGTCTACAATGAGCAGTTCTTC
V gene: TRBV10-3; D gene: .; J gene: TRBJ1-5; clone size: .; CDR3 protein: CAISEGPNFNQPQHF; CDR3 DNA: TGTGCCATCAGTGAGGGACCTAACTTCAATCAGCCCCAGCATTTT
V gene: TRBV29-1; D gene: .; J gene: TRBJ2-4; clone size: .; CDR3 protein: CSVRHLAKNIQYF; CDR3 DNA: TGCAGCGTTCGTCACTTAGCCAAAAACATTCAGTACTTC
V gene: TRBV20-1; D gene: .; J gene: TRBJ1-3; clone size: few; CDR3 protein: CSATQGGGGNTIYF; CDR3 DNA: TGCAGTGCTACACAGGGAGGAGGAGGAAACACCATATATTTT
V gene: TRBV12-3/TRBV12-4; D gene: .; J gene: TRBJ2-3; clone size: .; CDR3 protein: CASRPTDTQYF; CDR3 DNA: TGTGCCAGCAGACCAACAGATACGCAGTATTTT
V gene: TRBV7-2; D gene: TRBD2; J gene: TRBJ2-3; clone size: .; CDR3 protein: CASSKASGGTDTQYF; CDR3 DNA: TGTGCCAGCAGCAAAGCTAGCGGGGGCACAGATACGCAGTATTTT
V gene: TRBV10-3; D gene: TRBD2; J gene: TRBJ2-3; clone size: few; CDR3 protein: CAIKAGESDTQYF; CDR3 DNA: TGTGCCATTAAAGCGGGGGAGTCAGATACGCAGTATTTT
V gene: TRBV15; D gene: .; J gene: TRBJ2-1; clone size: .; CDR3 protein: CATSVENEQFF; CDR3 DNA: TGTGCCACCAGCGTCGAGAATGAGCAGTTCTTC
V gene: TRBV7-9; D gene: .; J gene: TRBJ2-3; clone size: .; CDR3 protein: CASSQLRVGDTQYF; CDR3 DNA: TGTGCCAGCAGCCAGTTAAGGGTTGGAGATACGCAGTATTTT
V gene: TRBV29-1; D gene: .; J gene: TRBJ2-5; clone size: many; CDR3 protein: CSVVPWQPEETQYF; CDR3 DNA: TGCAGCGTTGTTCCGTGGCAGCCGGAAGAGACCCAGTACTTC
V gene: TRBV20-1; D gene: .; J gene: TRBJ2-7; clone size: few; CDR3 protein: CRVEGSYEQYF; CDR3 DNA: TGCAGGGTCGAGGGCTCCTACGAGCAGTACTTC
V gene: TRBV29-1; D gene: .; J gene: TRBJ2-5; clone size: few; CDR3 protein: CSVEAPQEETQYF; CDR3 DNA: TGCAGCGTTGAAGCCCCACAGGAGGAGACCCAGTACTTC
V gene: TRBV4-2; D gene: .; J gene: TRBJ2-5; clone size: many; CDR3 protein: CASSQEIGGETQYF; CDR3 DNA: TGTGCCAGCAGCCAGGAAATAGGGGGAGAGACCCAGTACTTC
V gene: TRBV20-1; D gene: TRBD2; J gene: TRBJ2-1; clone size: .; CDR3 protein: CSARTSKGRDEQFF; CDR3 DNA: TGCAGTGCTCGGACTAGCAAGGGGAGGGATGAGCAGTTCTTC
V gene: TRBV15; D gene: .; J gene: TRBJ2-7; clone size: .; CDR3 protein: CATSRDAPSYEQYF; CDR3 DNA: TGTGCCACCAGCAGAGATGCCCCTTCCTACGAGCAGTACTTC
V gene: TRBV20-1; D gene: .; J gene: TRBJ1-6; clone size: many; CDR3 protein: CSASNGNSPLHF; CDR3 DNA: TGCAGTGCTAGTAACGGGAATTCACCCCTCCACTTT
V gene: TRBV28; D gene: TRBD1; J gene: TRBJ1-2; clone size: few; CDR3 protein: CASSGTGTALFGYTF; CDR3 DNA: TGTGCCAGCAGTGGCACCGGGACAGCCCTATTTGGCTACACCTTC
V gene: TRBV6-1; D gene: TRBD2; J gene: TRBJ2-1; clone size: .; CDR3 protein: CASSPGARGAYNEQFF; CDR3 DNA: TGTGCCAGCAGCCCAGGGGCGCGGGGGGCCTACAATGAGCAGTTCTTC
V gene: TRBV12-3/TRBV12-4; D gene: .; J gene: TRBJ2-3; clone size: few; CDR3 protein: CASRGASTDTQYF; CDR3 DNA: TGTGCCAGCAGGGGGGCCAGCACAGATACGCAGTATTTT
V gene: TRBV15; D gene: TRBD1; J gene: TRBJ2-7; clone size: many; CDR3 protein: CATESGTGSYEQYF; CDR3 DNA: TGTGCCACCGAGTCCGGGACAGGCTCCTACGAGCAGTACTTC
V gene: TRBV29-1; D gene: TRBD1; J gene: TRBJ1-3; clone size: .; CDR3 protein: CSVDMGQGRDTIYF; CDR3 DNA: TGCAGCGTTGATATGGGACAGGGGAGAGACACCATATATTTT
V gene: TRBV20-1; D gene: TRBD1; J gene: TRBJ1-6; clone size: many; CDR3 protein: CSARDRGVQGSPLHF; CDR3 DNA: TGCAGTGCTAGGGACAGGGGGGTCCAGGGTTCACCCCTCCACTTT
V gene: TRBV20-1; D gene: .; J gene: TRBJ1-2; clone size: .; CDR3 protein: CSASWGISNYGYTF; CDR3 DNA: TGCAGTGCTAGTTGGGGCATATCTAACTATGGCTACACCTTC
V gene: TRBV20-1; D gene: TRBD1; J gene: TRBJ1-1; clone size: many; CDR3 protein: CSARPGQGRTEAFF; CDR3 DNA: TGCAGTGCTAGGCCGGGACAGGGGAGGACTGAAGCTTTCTTT
V gene: TRBV24-1; D gene: .; J gene: TRBJ2-1; clone size: few; CDR3 protein: CATSDWGGRNEQFF; CDR3 DNA: TGTGCCACCAGTGACTGGGGGGGCCGGAATGAGCAGTTCTTC
V gene: TRBV20-1; D gene: .; J gene: TRBJ2-3; clone size: .; CDR3 protein: CSARDVSYDTQYF; CDR3 DNA: TGCAGTGCTAGAGATGTGTCGTACGATACGCAGTATTTT
V gene: TRBV29-1; D gene: .; J gene: TRBJ1-1; clone size: many; CDR3 protein: CSVVGRLVTEAFF; CDR3 DNA: TGCAGCGTTGTGGGCCGGTTGGTCACTGAAGCTTTCTTT
V gene: TRBV7-6; D gene: .; J gene: TRBJ2-7; clone size: many; CDR3 protein: CASSLAGHKYF; CDR3 DNA: TGTGCCAGCAGCTTGGCGGGACACAAGTACTTC
V gene: TRBV5-1; D gene: .; J gene: TRBJ2-2; clone size: many; CDR3 protein: CASSPQADFWNGELFF; CDR3 DNA: TGCGCCAGCAGCCCCCAGGCGGACTTTTGGAACGGGGAGCTGTTTTTT
V gene: TRBV25-1; D gene: TRBD1; J gene: TRBJ2-1; clone size: .; CDR3 protein: CASSEIKGQGGYNEQFF; CDR3 DNA: TGTGCCAGCAGTGAAATCAAGGGACAGGGAGGGTACAATGAGCAGTTCTTC
V gene: TRBV3-1; D gene: .; J gene: TRBJ2-5; clone size: .; CDR3 protein: CASSASRLRRTQYF; CDR3 DNA: TGTGCCAGCAGCGCTTCGAGGCTCCGCCGGACCCAGTACTTC
V gene: TRBV29-1; D gene: .; J gene: TRBJ2-2; clone size: .; CDR3 protein: CSVEELRNTGELFF; CDR3 DNA: TGCAGCGTTGAGGAGCTCAGGAACACCGGGGAGCTGTTTTTT
V gene: TRBV4-1; D gene: .; J gene: TRBJ2-7; clone size: few; CDR3 protein: CASSQEPYEQYF; CDR3 DNA: TGCGCCAGCAGCCAAGAGCCCTACGAGCAGTACTTC
V gene: TRBV12-3/TRBV12-4; D gene: TRBD2; J gene: TRBJ2-2; clone size: many; CDR3 protein: CASSPGGGGLNTGELFF; CDR3 DNA: TGTGCCAGCAGCCCCGGGGGCGGGGGGTTGAACACCGGGGAGCTGTTTTTT
V gene: TRBV20-1; D gene: TRBD2; J gene: TRBJ2-5; clone size: .; CDR3 protein: CSAIAGGEETQYF; CDR3 DNA: TGCAGTGCCATAGCGGGGGGAGAAGAGACCCAGTACTTC
V gene: TRBV20-1; D gene: .; J gene: TRBJ1-5; clone size: few; CDR3 protein: CSATRISNQPQHF; CDR3 DNA: TGCAGTGCCACTCGGATTAGCAATCAGCCCCAGCATTTT